The table lists the clone carrying this T cell receptor (beta chain) with a few counts. These data originate in a study of blood T cell repertoires in COVID-19. Study context: The United States, Italy and Spain provided the acute and convalescent COVID-19 samples.

Produced via immunoSEQ multiplex PCR; TCRdb's table is partial and in-frame only. The sample has 200,000 to 250,000 clones, 80% to 85% seen once; the top ten hold about 2.9%. There are 16 residues in the CDR3. The V and J ends lost 4 bases and 5 bases, in that order; junction bases with no gene match: 14. Germline loops: CDR1 SGHRS, CDR2 YFSETQ. Sequences were obtained from peripheral blood. This receptor was taken from a woman aged 30 to 39 who had recovered from COVID-19. The V gene is TRBV5-1, the J gene TRBJ1-2; 7 nucleotides match TRBD1. The CDR3 loop is CASSEESGTETYGYTF. The CDR3 nucleotides are TGCGCCAGCAGCGAGGAATCCGGGACAGAGACGTATGGCTACACCTTC.